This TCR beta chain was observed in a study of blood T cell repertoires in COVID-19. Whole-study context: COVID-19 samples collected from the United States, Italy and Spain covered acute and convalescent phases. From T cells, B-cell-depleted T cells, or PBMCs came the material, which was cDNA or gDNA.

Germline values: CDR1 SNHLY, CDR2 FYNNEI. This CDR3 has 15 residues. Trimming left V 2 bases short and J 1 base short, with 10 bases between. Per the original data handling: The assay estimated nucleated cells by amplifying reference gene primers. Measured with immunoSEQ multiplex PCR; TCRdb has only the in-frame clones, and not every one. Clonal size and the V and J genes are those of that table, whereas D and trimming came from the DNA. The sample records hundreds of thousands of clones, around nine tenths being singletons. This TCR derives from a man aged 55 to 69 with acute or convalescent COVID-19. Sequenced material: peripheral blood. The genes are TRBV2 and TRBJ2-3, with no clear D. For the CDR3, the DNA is TGTGCCAGCAGTGAATGGAGTCTCCGCACAGATACGCAGTATTTT. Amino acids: CASSEWSLRTDTQYF. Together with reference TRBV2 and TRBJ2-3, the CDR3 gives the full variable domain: EPEVTQTPSHQVTQMGQEVILRCVPISNHLYFYWYRQILGQKVEFLVSFYNNEISEKSEIFDDQFSVERPDGSNFTLKIRSTKLEDSAMYFCASSEWSLRTDTQYFGPGTRLTVL.